The rows below give T cell receptor beta chains drawn from one sample of a study of T cells in localized non-small cell lung cancer. TCRdb's table, derived via immunoSEQ multiplex PCR, lists solely in-frame clones and lacks some. The repertoire has over 70,000 clones, about 86% of them found once; the top ten carry less than 25%. The sample consisted of peripheral blood, taken before any cancer treatment. Receptors originate from a male donor aged 60 or over with stage III squamous cell lung carcinoma. CDR3s include the opening cysteine and the closing phenylalanine or tryptophan. A D gene is named only where the DNA matches it firmly. Only part of the rows carry a size: once, few, many, or a class if the clone is expanded.

size,J,D,V,CDR3,DNA
NA,TRBJ2-2,NA,TRBV11-2,CASSLRVSGHTGELFF,TGTGCCAGCAGCTTACGGGTTAGCGGTCACACCGGGGAGCTGTTTTTT
NA,TRBJ1-3,NA,TRBV19,CASSIIENPGNTIYF,TGTGCCAGTAGTATTATCGAGAACCCTGGAAACACCATATATTTT
NA,TRBJ1-5,NA,TRBV12-5,CASGYNQPQHF,TGTGCTAGTGGTTACAATCAGCCCCAGCATTTT
NA,TRBJ1-6,TRBD1,TRBV10-3,CAISERDRVSPLHF,TGTGCCATCAGTGAACGGGACAGGGTTTCACCCCTCCACTTT
NA,TRBJ1-5,NA,TRBV18,CARRRRQPQHF,TGTGCCAGACGGAGACGGCAGCCCCAGCATTTT
few,TRBJ1-2,NA,TRBV11-2,CASSLAGLGYTF,TGTGCCAGCAGCTTAGCGGGGCTCGGCTACACCTTC
NA,TRBJ1-5,NA,TRBV28,CASSFDDRGNQPQHF,TGTGCCAGCAGTTTCGACGACAGAGGCAATCAGCCCCAGCATTTT
NA,TRBJ1-1,NA,TRBV19,CASSTDRIGAFF,TGTGCCAGTAGTACCGACAGGATAGGAGCTTTCTTT
NA,TRBJ1-2,NA,TRBV9,CASSGNGYTF,TGTGCCAGCAGCGGAAATGGCTACACCTTC
NA,TRBJ2-7,NA,TRBV9,CASSPIGTSYEQYF,TGTGCCAGCAGCCCCATCGGGACTTCCTACGAGCAGTACTTC
few,TRBJ2-6,TRBD1,TRBV9,CASSSSGTGGSGANVLTF,TGTGCCAGCAGCTCATCCGGGACAGGGGGCAGTGGGGCCAACGTCCTGACTTTC
few,TRBJ2-7,TRBD2,TRBV27,CASSLAAGGLYEQYF,TGTGCCAGCAGTTTAGCGGCGGGGGGGCTCTACGAGCAGTACTTC
NA,TRBJ2-3,TRBD1,TRBV28,CASSRQGPDTQYF,TGTGCCAGCAGCAGACAGGGGCCAGATACGCAGTATTTT
NA,TRBJ2-7,NA,TRBV7-8,CASSPVRGGEQYF,TGTGCCAGCAGCCCGGTGAGGGGGGGTGAGCAGTACTTC
NA,TRBJ2-5,NA,TRBV29-1,CSVEQGRQETQYF,TGCAGCGTTGAACAAGGCAGGCAAGAGACCCAGTACTTC
NA,TRBJ2-3,NA,TRBV6-5,CASSYSTFDTQYF,TGTGCCAGCAGTTACTCGACCTTCGATACGCAGTATTTT
NA,TRBJ2-5,TRBD2,TRBV27,CASSGLAGETQYF,TGTGCCAGCAGCGGACTAGCCGGAGAGACCCAGTACTTC
NA,TRBJ1-1,NA,TRBV5-4,CASRNGMNTEAFF,TGTGCCAGCAGGAACGGTATGAACACTGAAGCTTTCTTT
few,TRBJ2-1,TRBD2,TRBV6-4,CASSDAGGSYNEQFF,TGTGCCAGCAGTGACGCGGGGGGCTCCTACAATGAGCAGTTCTTC
NA,TRBJ1-3,NA,TRBV14,CASSQEKGRGGNTIYF,TGTGCCAGCAGCCAAGAAAAGGGGCGCGGAGGAAACACCATATATTTT
NA,TRBJ2-3,NA,TRBV5-4,CASSRRGAPSTDTQYF,TGTGCCAGCAGCAGAAGGGGGGCCCCTAGCACAGATACGCAGTATTTT
NA,TRBJ2-3,TRBD2,TRBV6-1,CASSLAGRTDTQYF,TGTGCCAGCAGTCTAGCGGGGCGCACAGATACGCAGTATTTT
NA,TRBJ1-4,NA,TRBV19,CASSRQGGKEKLFF,TGTGCCAGTAGTAGGCAGGGCGGTAAAGAAAAACTGTTTTTT
NA,TRBJ1-1,NA,TRBV5-1,CASSLDGPPNTEAFF,TGCGCCAGCAGCTTGGACGGGCCCCCGAACACTGAAGCTTTCTTT
NA,TRBJ2-5,NA,TRBV5-1,CASSFRGEETQYF,TGCGCCAGCAGCTTTAGAGGGGAAGAGACCCAGTACTTC
NA,TRBJ1-2,NA,TRBV11-2,CASTFDRNYGYTF,TGTGCCAGCACCTTTGACAGAAACTATGGCTACACCTTC
NA,TRBJ2-2,TRBD2,TRBV5-1,CASSRTSGGKELFF,TGCGCCAGCAGCCGGACTAGCGGGGGAAAGGAGCTGTTTTTT
once,TRBJ2-1,TRBD1,TRBV11-2,CASSSSGQDYNEQFF,TGTGCCAGCAGCTCCTCGGGACAGGATTACAATGAGCAGTTCTTC
few,TRBJ1-5,NA,TRBV15,CATSRAISYNQPQHF,TGTGCCACCAGCAGAGCAATCAGTTACAATCAGCCCCAGCATTTT
NA,TRBJ1-6,NA,TRBV6-1,CASSDRWVRDGFGNSPLHF,TGTGCCAGCAGTGATAGGTGGGTCAGGGACGGCTTCGGTAATTCACCCCTCCACTTT
NA,TRBJ2-7,NA,TRBV5-8,CASSLGQPWEQYF,TGTGCCAGCAGCTTGGGGCAGCCTTGGGAGCAGTACTTC
NA,TRBJ1-4,NA,TRBV5-6,CASSWGAENEKLFF,TGTGCCAGCAGCTGGGGTGCCGAGAATGAAAAACTGTTTTTT
NA,TRBJ1-2,NA,TRBV11-2,CASSLEGQIPNYGYTF,TGTGCCAGCAGCTTAGAGGGCCAAATTCCTAACTATGGCTACACCTTC
NA,TRBJ2-3,NA,TRBV11-2,CASSFESTDTQYF,TGTGCCAGCAGCTTCGAGAGCACAGATACGCAGTATTTT
once,TRBJ1-6,NA,TRBV7-6,CASSLNPRVDNSPLHF,TGTGCCAGCAGCTTAAACCCCAGGGTTGATAATTCACCCCTCCACTTT